This entry lists 5 T cell receptor beta chains sequenced from one sample in a study of Ad26.COV2.S vaccination and SARS-CoV-2 variants. Sequenced by immunoSEQ multiplex PCR; TCRdb stores in-frame clones only, minus some. The profile shows some 420,000 clones, around nine tenths of them singletons. Treatment in this sample: around 19 received Ad26.COV2.S at low or high dose, single or two shots; a few received placebo; per-sample allocation not given. Day 63 after the first vaccine or placebo injection was the time point for sampling. Sample: peripheral blood, taken in a trial of Ad26.COV2.S vaccine versus placebo. The source of these receptors is a person between 18 and 60 years old who received the Ad26.COV2.S COVID-19 vaccine or a placebo.

This chain joins TRBV5-4 and TRBJ1-2, with 10 bases matching TRBD1. Germline trimming cut 6 bases from V and 3 bases from J; bases unmatched to any gene: 8. From germline, CDR1 is SGHNT and CDR2 YYREEE (reference sequence). This CDR3 region has 15 residues. DNA for the CDR3: TGTGCCAGCACCAAGAGACAGGGGGCTGACTATGGCTACACCTTC. Its protein is CASTKRQGADYGYTF.

The rearrangement links TRBV27 to TRBJ1-5; D gene ambiguous. Germline lookup yields CDR1 MNHEY and CDR2 SMNVEV (reference sequence). Trimming pared 3 bases from V and 3 bases from J, leaving 6 bases between. The CDR3 sequence is 13 residues long. The CDR3 sequence is CASSLSYNQPQHF. The CDR3 nucleotides read TGTGCCAGCAGTTTGAGTTACAATCAGCCCCAGCATTTT.

The chain couples TRBV28 to TRBJ2-3; D is possibly TRBD1 (6 bases). V lost 3 bases and J 0 bases, leaving 10 bases between the germline ends. The CDR3 runs 15 residues. Looked up from germline, CDR1 is MDHEN and CDR2 is SYDVKM. The CDR3 DNA reads TGTGCCAGCAGTTTCAGGGGTCCTAGCACAGATACGCAGTATTTT. Its protein is CASSFRGPSTDTQYF.

The chain has TRBV19 and TRBJ2-3; TRBD1 agrees at 7 bases. Trimming removed 4 bases from V and 2 bases from J; junction bases left unmatched: 6. Germline V gene data show CDR1 as LNHDA and CDR2 as SQIVND (reference sequence). The CDR3 length is 15 residues. DNA of the CDR3: TGTGCCAGTAGTACTCTCAGGGGGAACACAGATACGCAGTATTTT. Its protein is CASSTLRGNTDTQYF.

The chain couples TRBV6-5 to TRBJ2-1; 11 bases align to TRBD2. The CDR3 consists of 16 residues. Germline CDR1 reads MNHEY; CDR2 reads SVGAGI. V lost 3 bases, J lost 5 bases, and 6 bases stayed unmatched. The CDR3 DNA sequence: TGTGCCAGCAGTTATCTACTAGCGGGGGCGCACAATGAGCAGTTCTTC. Residues: CASSYLLAGAHNEQFF.